The rows below give T cell receptor beta chains drawn from one sample of a study of graft-versus-host responses after intestinal transplantation. The method was immunoSEQ multiplex PCR; TCRdb's version includes in-frame clones alone and lacks a portion of them. Among about 88,000 clones listed, about 90% were seen once. These receptors have no identified antigens. The input for sequencing was unstimulated CD4+ T cells sorted from spleen or lymph node cells, taken before intestinal transplant. These TCRs come from a human donor who received an intestinal transplant. Both conserved end residues are part of each CDR3. Each record gives: CDR3 protein, CDR3 DNA, J gene, D gene, clone size, V gene. A D gene is named only where the DNA matches it firmly. Some rows mark clone size as missing; the rest say once, few, many or name a class of expanded clone.

CDR3: CASSYPGGLAGVSYF
DNA: TGTGCCAGCAGTTACCCCGGCGGGCTAGCGGGGGTTTCGTACTTC
J: TRBJ2-4
D: TRBD2
size: NA
V: TRBV6-6

CDR3: CASSRQGRTEAFF
DNA: TGTGCCAGTAGCCGACAGGGGAGAACTGAAGCTTTCTTT
J: TRBJ1-1
D: TRBD1
size: NA
V: TRBV19

CDR3: CASGAGAKTEAFF
DNA: TGTGCCAGTGGGGCAGGGGCGAAGACTGAAGCTTTCTTT
J: TRBJ1-1
D: NA
size: once
V: TRBV2

CDR3: CASRLQGVNTEAFF
DNA: TGTGCCAGTAGGCTACAGGGGGTGAACACTGAAGCTTTCTTT
J: TRBJ1-1
D: TRBD1
size: NA
V: TRBV19

CDR3: CASSLAGVGPQHF
DNA: TGTGCCAGCAGCTTAGCAGGGGTGGGGCCCCAGCATTTT
J: TRBJ1-5
D: NA
size: NA
V: TRBV7-8

CDR3: CASSLSTGAFGNTIYF
DNA: TGTGCCAGCAGCCTCTCGACAGGGGCATTTGGAAACACCATATATTTT
J: TRBJ1-3
D: TRBD1
size: NA
V: TRBV11-1

CDR3: CAISEGQGHSGNTIYF
DNA: TGTGCCATCAGTGAGGGACAGGGTCACTCTGGAAACACCATATATTTT
J: TRBJ1-3
D: TRBD1
size: NA
V: TRBV10-3

CDR3: CASSPTGTNTGELFF
DNA: TGTGCCAGCTCACCGACAGGGACCAACACCGGGGAGCTGTTTTTT
J: TRBJ2-2
D: TRBD1
size: NA
V: TRBV18

CDR3: CASSPGGTEAFF
DNA: TGCGCCAGCAGCCCAGGGGGGACTGAAGCTTTCTTT
J: TRBJ1-1
D: TRBD1
size: NA
V: TRBV4-1

CDR3: CASSVLAGGTDTQYF
DNA: TGTGCCAGCAGCGTACTAGCGGGGGGCACAGATACGCAGTATTTT
J: TRBJ2-3
D: TRBD2
size: NA
V: TRBV9

CDR3: CARKGDTYNEQFF
DNA: TGTGCCAGAAAAGGGGACACATACAATGAGCAGTTCTTC
J: TRBJ2-1
D: NA
size: NA
V: TRBV2

CDR3: CASSPWGLNEKLFF
DNA: TGTGCCAGCAGCCCCTGGGGCCTCAATGAAAAACTGTTTTTT
J: TRBJ1-4
D: NA
size: once
V: TRBV7-9

CDR3: CASSLWAGANTGELFF
DNA: TGTGCCAGCAGCCTGTGGGCAGGGGCGAACACCGGGGAGCTGTTTTTT
J: TRBJ2-2
D: NA
size: NA
V: TRBV5-5

CDR3: CASSDRATGANVLTF
DNA: TGTGCCAGCAGTGACAGGGCCACTGGGGCCAACGTCCTGACTTTC
J: TRBJ2-6
D: NA
size: NA
V: TRBV2

CDR3: CASSPRTSGGASSYNEQFF
DNA: TGTGCCAGCAGCCCAAGGACTAGCGGGGGGGCGAGCTCCTACAATGAGCAGTTCTTC
J: TRBJ2-1
D: TRBD2
size: NA
V: TRBV4-2

CDR3: CASSLPGQGIDTQYF
DNA: TGTGCCAGCAGCTTGCCGGGACAGGGGATAGATACGCAGTATTTT
J: TRBJ2-3
D: TRBD1
size: NA
V: TRBV5-6

CDR3: CASSAGQNSYEQYF
DNA: TGTGCCAGCAGTGCCGGACAGAACTCCTACGAGCAGTACTTC
J: TRBJ2-7
D: NA
size: NA
V: TRBV2

CDR3: CAGEGGGWPLHF
DNA: TGTGCCGGCGAGGGGGGGGGCTGGCCCCTCCACTTT
J: TRBJ1-6
D: NA
size: NA
V: TRBV2

CDR3: CASSRQGRGKLFF
DNA: TGTGCCAGCAGCCGACAGGGGAGAGGAAAACTGTTTTTT
J: TRBJ1-4
D: TRBD1
size: once
V: TRBV7-9

CDR3: CASSVGGGPRETQYF
DNA: TGTGCCAGCAGTGTGGGAGGGGGGCCGCGGGAGACCCAGTACTTC
J: TRBJ2-5
D: NA
size: few
V: TRBV6-1

CDR3: CASSIAREGWDEQFF
DNA: TGTGCCAGTAGTATAGCCCGGGAAGGGTGGGATGAGCAGTTCTTC
J: TRBJ2-1
D: NA
size: NA
V: TRBV19

CDR3: CASSLTGMNTEAFF
DNA: TGTGCCAGCAGTTTGACAGGGATGAACACTGAAGCTTTCTTT
J: TRBJ1-1
D: TRBD1
size: few
V: TRBV6-5

CDR3: CASSPRGGVGSPLHF
DNA: TGTGCCAGCAGCCCCCGGGGGGGGGTGGGGTCACCCCTCCACTTT
J: TRBJ1-6
D: NA
size: NA
V: TRBV2

CDR3: CASSLNAGPYEQYF
DNA: TGTGCCAGCAGTTTAAATGCGGGCCCCTACGAGCAGTACTTC
J: TRBJ2-7
D: NA
size: NA
V: TRBV27

CDR3: CASSPWEGGPGDTQYF
DNA: TGTGCCAGCAGCCCATGGGAGGGGGGCCCCGGGGATACGCAGTATTTT
J: TRBJ2-3
D: NA
size: NA
V: TRBV9

CDR3: CASSTRQGAAEAFF
DNA: TGTGCCAGCAGCACCCGACAGGGGGCCGCTGAAGCTTTCTTT
J: TRBJ1-1
D: TRBD1
size: NA
V: TRBV7-8

CDR3: CASGVAGSSYNSPLHF
DNA: TGTGCCAGTGGGGTTGCGGGGAGCTCCTATAATTCACCCCTCCACTTT
J: TRBJ1-6
D: NA
size: NA
V: TRBV19

CDR3: CASQVEGGYEQYF
DNA: TGTGCCAGCCAGGTAGAAGGTGGGTACGAGCAGTACTTC
J: TRBJ2-7
D: NA
size: NA
V: TRBV2

CDR3: CASSGQGGYGYTF
DNA: TGTGCCAGCAGTGGGCAGGGAGGCTATGGCTACACCTTC
J: TRBJ1-2
D: NA
size: NA
V: TRBV2

CDR3: CASVPGIQYF
DNA: TGTGCTAGTGTTCCGGGCATTCAGTACTTC
J: TRBJ2-4
D: NA
size: NA
V: TRBV12-5

CDR3: CASSLRDGGSYEQYF
DNA: TGTGCCAGCAGCCTGCGGGACGGTGGGTCCTACGAGCAGTACTTC
J: TRBJ2-7
D: NA
size: NA
V: TRBV2

CDR3: CASSPPADRGRDGYTF
DNA: TGTGCCAGCTCACCACCGGCGGACAGGGGACGAGATGGCTACACCTTC
J: TRBJ1-2
D: TRBD1
size: NA
V: TRBV18

CDR3: CASSGVSGFEQFF
DNA: TGTGCCAGCAGTGGGGTTAGCGGATTCGAGCAGTTCTTC
J: TRBJ2-1
D: NA
size: NA
V: TRBV2

CDR3: CASGAGAAYEQYF
DNA: TGTGCCAGCGGAGCGGGGGCGGCCTACGAGCAGTACTTC
J: TRBJ2-7
D: TRBD2
size: NA
V: TRBV6-5

CDR3: CASSPLTNGGGYF
DNA: TGTGCCAGCAGCCCCCTAACAAATGGCGGGGGGTACTTC
J: TRBJ2-7
D: TRBD2
size: NA
V: TRBV5-5

CDR3: CASSQGYYGYTF
DNA: TGCGCCAGCAGCCAGGGATACTATGGCTACACCTTC
J: TRBJ1-2
D: NA
size: few
V: TRBV5-1

CDR3: CASSGIGGTGELFF
DNA: TGTGCCAGCAGTGGTATTGGGGGGACCGGGGAGCTGTTTTTT
J: TRBJ2-2
D: NA
size: NA
V: TRBV6-1

CDR3: CASSHTDTQYF
DNA: TGTGCCAGCAGCCACACAGATACGCAGTATTTT
J: TRBJ2-3
D: NA
size: NA
V: TRBV2

CDR3: CASSWAEGRITEAFF
DNA: TGCGCCAGCAGCTGGGCAGAAGGGAGGATCACTGAAGCTTTCTTT
J: TRBJ1-1
D: NA
size: NA
V: TRBV5-1

CDR3: CASSWGGTNEKLFF
DNA: TGTGCCAGCAGCTGGGGGGGAACTAATGAAAAACTGTTTTTT
J: TRBJ1-4
D: NA
size: NA
V: TRBV7-9